Each of the 18 T cell receptor beta chains below was sequenced from the same sample in a study of cytomegalovirus exposure and HLA in healthy donors. The PCR ran on 60 Vbeta and 13 Jbeta primers. Libraries were prepared by immunoSEQ multiplex PCR; TCRdb keeps only in-frame clonotypes and omits some of them. Of roughly 52,000 clones listed, about 80% were seen once; the top ten hold 1.4%. Sequencing was performed on PBMCs. The receptor source for this set is a female donor in good health and CMV-seronegative.

V usage is TRBV11-3 and J usage is TRBJ2-3, with 9 bases that match TRBD1. CDR1 and CDR2 (germline): SGHNT, YENEEA. V shed 0 bases and J 6 bases; nucleotides not matched to a gene: 4. The CDR3 is 15 residues long. CDR3 residues: CASSLEGQGMDTQYF. Written as DNA, the CDR3 is TGTGCCAGCAGCTTAGAGGGACAGGGCATGGATACGCAGTATTTT.

The chain is built from TRBV9 and TRBJ2-5, with 9 bases fitting TRBD2. The CDR3 consists of 15 residues. The V segment lost 0 bases and the J segment 5 bases; nucleotides outside the gene matches: 5. The V gene's germline CDR1 is SGDLS and CDR2 YYNGEE. CDR3 coding DNA: TGTGCCAGCAGCGTAGAAGCGGGGGGATGGGAGACCCAGTACTTC. Amino acid sequence: CASSVEAGGWETQYF.

This clone occurred once. The chain is built from TRBV25-1 and TRBJ1-5; possible D gene TRBD1, 5 bases. The germline V and J ends were trimmed by 3 bases and 5 bases, with 11 bases remaining between them. The length of the CDR3 is 14 residues. Germline-derived CDR1 and CDR2 are MGHDK and SYGVNS. CDR3 amino acids: CASSEPGFDQPQHF. CDR3 DNA: TGTGCCAGCAGTGAGCCAGGGTTCGATCAGCCCCAGCATTTT.

A few counts support this clone. This chain uses TRBV4-3 with TRBJ1-1; no reliable D call. V lost 5 bases to trimming and J lost 0 bases, with 10 bases between them. CDR1 is LGHNA and CDR2 is YSLEER in the germline V gene. The CDR3 sequence is 14 residues long. The CDR3 bases are TGCGCCAGCAGCTTACAGTCGATGAACACTGAAGCTTTCTTT. Translated, it gives CASSLQSMNTEAFF.

The rearrangement joins TRBV11-2 to TRBJ1-4; no definite D call. Germline V lookup: CDR1 SGHAT, CDR2 FQNNGV. V was cut by 5 bases and J by 8 bases, with 9 bases left in between. CDR3 length: 12 residues. DNA for the CDR3: TGTGCCAGCAGCCTTTCCGGGGAAAAACTGTTTTTT. Translating gives CASSLSGEKLFF.

This clone was seen a handful of times. This chain joins TRBV4-1 and TRBJ1-1; no clear D gene. Germline CDR1 and CDR2: MGHRA and YSYEKL. Between the trimmed V and J ends, which lost 5 bases and 4 bases, there was a span of 11 bases. This CDR3 has 13 residues. The CDR3 is CASSTRETTEAFF. In DNA form, the CDR3 reads TGCGCCAGCAGCACCCGGGAGACCACTGAAGCTTTCTTT.

This chain joins TRBV6-1 and TRBJ1-5, with D perhaps TRBD1 (6 bases). The CDR3 length is 15 residues. V was shortened by 1 base and J by 7 bases, with 14 bases between the two germline ends. CDR1 and CDR2 from the germline V gene are MNHNS and SASEGT. The CDR3 protein is CASSEETGNVQPQHF. CDR3 coding DNA: TGTGCCAGCAGTGAAGAGACAGGCAACGTCCAGCCCCAGCATTTT.

This clone appeared a single time. This rearrangement joins TRBV18 to TRBJ1-6, with D perhaps TRBD1 (6 bases). The CDR3 totals 15 residues. Germline-derived CDR1 and CDR2 are KGHSH and LQKENI. Trimming took off 3 bases at V and 9 bases at J, with 15 bases between the two ends. The CDR3: CASSPGRGGGSPLHF. The CDR3, as DNA: TGTGCCAGCTCACCGGGCAGGGGTGGAGGTTCACCCCTCCACTTT.

This clone was observed a single time. J is TRBJ2-6 and V is TRBV18, with D possibly being TRBD2 (6 bases). With 6 bases removed from V and 0 bases from J, the gap between germline ends came to 15 bases. Germline loops: CDR1 KGHSH, CDR2 LQKENI. The CDR3 is made up of 17 amino acids. The CDR3 spells CASSEGGSLSGANVLTF. DNA of the CDR3: TGTGCCAGCTCGGAGGGCGGCAGCCTCTCTGGGGCCAACGTCCTGACTTTC.

The rearrangement links TRBV29-1 to TRBJ2-3, with TRBD1 matching 8 bases. CDR3 length: 14 residues. V shed 4 bases and J 6 bases; nucleotides not matched to a gene: 9. Germline V gene lookup returns CDR1 SQVTM and CDR2 ANQGSEA. In DNA, the CDR3 is TGCAGCGTTGCCGGCGTCAGGGGGCCTGATACGCAGTATTTT. Protein: CSVAGVRGPDTQYF.

The rearrangement uses TRBV6-6 and TRBJ1-2, with D maybe TRBD1 (6 bases). V lost 0 bases to trimming and J lost 8 bases, with 13 bases between them. Per the germline V gene, CDR1 is MNHNY and CDR2 is SVGAGI (reference sequence). The CDR3 totals 14 residues. The CDR3, as DNA: TGTGCCAGCAGTTACTCGCGGGGGGCTAGCGGCTACACCTTC. It yields the protein CASSYSRGASGYTF.

The chain is built from TRBV27 and TRBJ2-7; D not resolved. V was trimmed by 2 bases and J by 2 bases, leaving 13 bases between them. CDR1 MNHEY and CDR2 SMNVEV come from the germline V gene (reference sequence). The CDR3 is 15 residues long. The CDR3 loop reads CASSLKKTNTYEQYF. The CDR3 coding sequence is TGTGCCAGCAGTTTAAAAAAGACAAATACCTACGAGCAGTACTTC.

V is TRBV27 and J is TRBJ2-3, with D possibly being TRBD2 (5 bases). The ends were cut back, 5 bases at V and 0 bases at J, with 12 bases in the middle. In germline, CDR1 is MNHEY, CDR2 SMNVEV (reference sequence). There are 15 residues in the CDR3. CDR3 sequence reads: CASSPRRPSTDTQYF. The CDR3 bases are TGTGCCAGCAGTCCAAGGAGGCCAAGCACAGATACGCAGTATTTT.

This chain connects TRBV29-1 to TRBJ2-2; D unclear. Germline CDR1 is SQVTM and CDR2 is ANQGSEA. V was pared by 3 bases and J by 2 bases, with 7 bases between. The CDR3 covers 13 residues. DNA of the CDR3: TGCAGCGTTGAGTGGCTCAACACCGGGGAGCTGTTTTTT. This encodes CSVEWLNTGELFF.

This clone was counted once. This chain joins TRBV9 and TRBJ2-5; D unresolved. This CDR3 is built from 13 residues. Trimming shortened V by 0 bases and J by 1 base, and 4 bases separated the two germline ends. CDR1 and CDR2 from the germline V gene are SGDLS and YYNGEE. The chain's CDR3 is CASSVDLQETQYF. The CDR3 DNA is TGTGCCAGCAGCGTAGATCTCCAAGAGACCCAGTACTTC.

The CDR3 spells CATVRQGVSTDTQYF. In DNA form, the CDR3 reads TGTGCCACCGTAAGACAGGGGGTAAGCACAGATACGCAGTATTTT. This chain connects TRBV6-1 to TRBJ2-3; 9 bases match TRBD1. V lost 10 bases and J lost 0; bases outside the gene matches: 8. This CDR3 region has 15 residues. Germline CDR1 reads MNHNS; CDR2 reads SASEGT.

The chain recombines TRBV10-3 with TRBJ2-7; D perhaps matches TRBD2 (7 bases). Germline V CDR1 and CDR2: ENHRY, SYGVKD. The V gene lost 8 bases and the J gene lost 7 bases, with 18 bases spanning the gap. The CDR3 is made up of 13 amino acids. CDR3 sequence (DNA): TGTGCCATCTGGGGTGGGGGGGCCGTAGAGCAGTACTTC. This gives the protein CAIWGGGAVEQYF.

This chain joins TRBV6-5 and TRBJ1-6; 7 nucleotides align to TRBD1. CDR3 size: 15 residues. J lost 5 bases, V lost 0 bases, and 1 base had no gene match. Germline V lookup: CDR1 MNHEY, CDR2 SVGAGI. CDR3 region: CASSYSDRDNSPLHF. The CDR3 DNA sequence: TGTGCCAGCAGTTACTCCGACAGGGATAATTCACCCCTCCACTTT.